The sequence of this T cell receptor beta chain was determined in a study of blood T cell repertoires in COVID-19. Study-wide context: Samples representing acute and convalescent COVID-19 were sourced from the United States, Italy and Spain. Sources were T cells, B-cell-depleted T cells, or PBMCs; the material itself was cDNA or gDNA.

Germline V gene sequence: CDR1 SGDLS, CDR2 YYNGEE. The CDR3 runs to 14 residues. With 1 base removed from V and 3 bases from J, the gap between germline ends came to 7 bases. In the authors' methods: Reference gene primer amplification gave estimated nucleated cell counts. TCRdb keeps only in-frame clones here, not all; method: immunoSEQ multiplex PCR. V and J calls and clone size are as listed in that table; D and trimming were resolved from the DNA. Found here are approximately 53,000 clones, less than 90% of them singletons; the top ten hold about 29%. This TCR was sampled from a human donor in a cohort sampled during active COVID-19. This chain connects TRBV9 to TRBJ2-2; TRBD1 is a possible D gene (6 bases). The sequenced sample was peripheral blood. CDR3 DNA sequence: TGTGCCAGCAGCGTATCAGGGGACACCGGGGAGCTGTTTTTT. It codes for CASSVSGDTGELFF.